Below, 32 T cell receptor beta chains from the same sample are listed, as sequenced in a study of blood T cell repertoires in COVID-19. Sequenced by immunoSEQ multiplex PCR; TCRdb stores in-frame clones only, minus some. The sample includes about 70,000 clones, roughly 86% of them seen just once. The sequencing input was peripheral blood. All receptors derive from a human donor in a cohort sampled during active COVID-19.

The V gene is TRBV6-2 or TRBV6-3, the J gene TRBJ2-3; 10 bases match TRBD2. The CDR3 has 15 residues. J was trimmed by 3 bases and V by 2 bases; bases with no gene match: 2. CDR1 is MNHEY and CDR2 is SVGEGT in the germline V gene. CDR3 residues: CASSYSGGATDTQYF. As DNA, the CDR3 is TGTGCCAGCAGTTACAGCGGGGGGGCGACAGATACGCAGTATTTT.

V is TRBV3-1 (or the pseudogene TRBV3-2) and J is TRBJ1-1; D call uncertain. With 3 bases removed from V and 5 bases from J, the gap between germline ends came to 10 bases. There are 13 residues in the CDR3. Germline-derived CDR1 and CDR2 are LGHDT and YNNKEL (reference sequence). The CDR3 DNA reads TGTGCCAGCAGCCAGGGTGCAGGAACTGAAGCTTTCTTT. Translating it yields CASSQGAGTEAFF.

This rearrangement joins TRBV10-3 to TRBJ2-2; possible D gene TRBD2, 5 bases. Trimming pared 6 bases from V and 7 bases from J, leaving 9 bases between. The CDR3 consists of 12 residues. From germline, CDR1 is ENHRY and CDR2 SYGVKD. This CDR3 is CAISGVIGELFF. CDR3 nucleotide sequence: TGTGCCATCAGCGGGGTAATCGGGGAGCTGTTTTTT.

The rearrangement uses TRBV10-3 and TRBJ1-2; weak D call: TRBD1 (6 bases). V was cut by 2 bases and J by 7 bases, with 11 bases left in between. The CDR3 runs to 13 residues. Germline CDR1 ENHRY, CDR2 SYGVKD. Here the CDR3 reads CAISEQGQGGYTF. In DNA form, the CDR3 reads TGTGCCATCAGTGAGCAGGGGCAAGGTGGCTACACCTTC.

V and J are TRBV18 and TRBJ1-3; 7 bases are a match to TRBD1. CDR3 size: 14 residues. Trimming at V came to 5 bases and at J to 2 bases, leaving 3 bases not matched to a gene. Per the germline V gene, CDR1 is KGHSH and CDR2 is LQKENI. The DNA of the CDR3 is TGTGCCAGCTCAAACCAGGGGGCTGGAAACACCATATATTTT. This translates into CASSNQGAGNTIYF.

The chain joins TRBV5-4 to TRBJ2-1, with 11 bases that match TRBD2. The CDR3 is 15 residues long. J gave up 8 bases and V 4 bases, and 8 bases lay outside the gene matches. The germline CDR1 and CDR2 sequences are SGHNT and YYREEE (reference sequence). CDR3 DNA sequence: TGTGCCAGCAGCGGCTCTAGCGGGGGGACGGATGAGCAGTTCTTC. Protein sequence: CASSGSSGGTDEQFF.

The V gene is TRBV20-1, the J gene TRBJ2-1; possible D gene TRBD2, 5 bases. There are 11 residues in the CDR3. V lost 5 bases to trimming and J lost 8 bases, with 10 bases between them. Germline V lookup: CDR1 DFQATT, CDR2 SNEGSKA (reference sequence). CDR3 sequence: CSALLRDEQFF. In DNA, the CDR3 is TGCAGTGCTCTCCTGAGGGATGAGCAGTTCTTC.

The CDR3: CAWSLAGAYEQYF. In DNA, the CDR3 is TGTGCCTGGAGTTTGGCGGGGGCCTACGAGCAGTACTTC. This chain joins TRBV30 and TRBJ2-7; 7 bases agree with TRBD2. The CDR3 loop spans 13 amino acids. V lost 2 bases, J lost 2 bases, and 3 bases stayed unmatched. From germline, CDR1 is GTSNPN and CDR2 SVGIG (reference sequence). Full variable domain (outside the CDR3, taken from reference TRBV30 and TRBJ2-7): SQTIHQWPATLVQPVGSPLSLECTVEGTSNPNLYWYRQAAGRGLQLLFYSVGIGQISSEVPQNLSASRPQDRQFILSSKKLLLSDSGFYLCAWSLAGAYEQYFGPGTRLTVT.

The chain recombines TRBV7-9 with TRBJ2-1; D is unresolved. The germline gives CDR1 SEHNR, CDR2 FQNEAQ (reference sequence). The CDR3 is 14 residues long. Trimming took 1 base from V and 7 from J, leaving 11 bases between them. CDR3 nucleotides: TGTGCCAGCAGCTTAGTCGAACAGTCTAATGAGCAGTTCTTC. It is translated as CASSLVEQSNEQFF.

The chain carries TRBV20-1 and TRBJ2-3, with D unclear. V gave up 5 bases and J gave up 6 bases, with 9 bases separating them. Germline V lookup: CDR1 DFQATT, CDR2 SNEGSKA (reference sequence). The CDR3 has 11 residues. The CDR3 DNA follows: TGCAGTGCTGGGCGAGCTGATACGCAGTATTTT. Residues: CSAGRADTQYF.

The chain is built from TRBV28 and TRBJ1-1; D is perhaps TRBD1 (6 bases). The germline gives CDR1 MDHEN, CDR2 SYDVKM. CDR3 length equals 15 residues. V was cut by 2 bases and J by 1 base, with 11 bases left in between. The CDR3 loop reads CASSLHRTANTEAFF. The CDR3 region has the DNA TGTGCCAGCAGTTTACATCGGACAGCGAACACTGAAGCTTTCTTT. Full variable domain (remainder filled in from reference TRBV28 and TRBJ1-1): DVKVTQSSRYLVKRTGEKVFLECVQDMDHENMFWYRQDPGLGLRLIYFSYDVKMKEKGDIPEGYSVSREKKERFSLILESASTNQTSMYLCASSLHRTANTEAFFGQGTRLTVV.

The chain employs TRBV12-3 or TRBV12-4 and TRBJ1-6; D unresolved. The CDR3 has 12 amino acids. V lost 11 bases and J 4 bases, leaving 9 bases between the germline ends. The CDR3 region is CASARYNSPLHF. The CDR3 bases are TGTGCCTCAGCGAGGTATAATTCACCCCTCCACTTT.

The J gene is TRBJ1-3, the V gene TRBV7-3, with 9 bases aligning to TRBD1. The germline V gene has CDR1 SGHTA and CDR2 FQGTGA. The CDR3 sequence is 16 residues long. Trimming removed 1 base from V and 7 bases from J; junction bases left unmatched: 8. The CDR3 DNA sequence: TGTGCCAGCAGCTTAAGTGGGGACAGGGAGGGTAACACCATATATTTT. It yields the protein CASSLSGDREGNTIYF.

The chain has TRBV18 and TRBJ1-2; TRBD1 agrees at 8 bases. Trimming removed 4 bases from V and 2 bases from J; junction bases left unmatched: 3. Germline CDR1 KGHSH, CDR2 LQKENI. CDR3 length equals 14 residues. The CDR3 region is CASSLQGGNYGYTF. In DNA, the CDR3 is TGTGCCAGCTCACTACAGGGGGGGAACTATGGCTACACCTTC.

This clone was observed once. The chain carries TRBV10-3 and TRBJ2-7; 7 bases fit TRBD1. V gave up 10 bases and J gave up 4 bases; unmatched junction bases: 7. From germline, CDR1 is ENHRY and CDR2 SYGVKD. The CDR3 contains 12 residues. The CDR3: CATRDREYEQYF. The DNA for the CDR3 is TGTGCCACCCGGGACAGAGAATACGAGCAGTACTTC.

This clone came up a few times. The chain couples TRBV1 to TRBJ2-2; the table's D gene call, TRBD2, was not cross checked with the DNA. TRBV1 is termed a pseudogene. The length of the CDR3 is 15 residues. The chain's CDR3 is CTSKLPDSTTGELFF. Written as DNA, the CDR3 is TGCACCAGCAAATTGCCGGACTCTACCACCGGGGAGCTGTTTTTT.

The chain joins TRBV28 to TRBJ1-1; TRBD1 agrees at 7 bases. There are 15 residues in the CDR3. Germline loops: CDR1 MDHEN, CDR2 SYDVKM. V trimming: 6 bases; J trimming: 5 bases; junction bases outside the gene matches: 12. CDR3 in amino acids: CASRRPQGGRTEAFF. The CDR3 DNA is TGTGCCAGCAGGCGGCCTCAGGGGGGTAGGACTGAAGCTTTCTTT.

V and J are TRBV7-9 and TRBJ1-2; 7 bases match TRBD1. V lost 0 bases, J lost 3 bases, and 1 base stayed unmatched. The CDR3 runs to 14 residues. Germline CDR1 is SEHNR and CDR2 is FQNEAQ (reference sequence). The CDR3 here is CASSLAGTDYGYTF. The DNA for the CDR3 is TGTGCCAGCAGCTTAGCCGGGACAGACTATGGCTACACCTTC.

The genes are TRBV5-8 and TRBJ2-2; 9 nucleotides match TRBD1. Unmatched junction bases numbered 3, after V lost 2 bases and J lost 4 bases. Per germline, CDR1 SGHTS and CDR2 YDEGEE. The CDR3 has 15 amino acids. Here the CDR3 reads CASSLGTGSTGELFF. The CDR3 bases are TGTGCCAGCAGCTTAGGGACAGGGTCCACCGGGGAGCTGTTTTTT.

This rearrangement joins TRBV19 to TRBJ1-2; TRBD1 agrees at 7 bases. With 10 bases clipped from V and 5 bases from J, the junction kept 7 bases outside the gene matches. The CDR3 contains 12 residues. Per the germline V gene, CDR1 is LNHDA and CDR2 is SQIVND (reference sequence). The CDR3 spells CATQGQPYGYTF. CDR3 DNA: TGTGCCACCCAGGGACAGCCATATGGCTACACCTTC.

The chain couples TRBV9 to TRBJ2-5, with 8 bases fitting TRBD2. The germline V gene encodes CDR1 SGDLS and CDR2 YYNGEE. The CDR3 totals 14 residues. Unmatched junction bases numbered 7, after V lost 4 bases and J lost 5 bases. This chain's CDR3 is CASSTYGGAETQYF. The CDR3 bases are TGTGCCAGCAGCACATACGGGGGGGCTGAGACCCAGTACTTC.

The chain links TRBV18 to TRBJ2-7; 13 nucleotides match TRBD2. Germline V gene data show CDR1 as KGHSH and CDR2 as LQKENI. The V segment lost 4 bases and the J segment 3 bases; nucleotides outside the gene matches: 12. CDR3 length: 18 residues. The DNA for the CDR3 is TGTGCCAGCTCACGGGCAAGACTAGCGGGGGGACTCAACTACGAGCAGTACTTC. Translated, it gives CASSRARLAGGLNYEQYF.

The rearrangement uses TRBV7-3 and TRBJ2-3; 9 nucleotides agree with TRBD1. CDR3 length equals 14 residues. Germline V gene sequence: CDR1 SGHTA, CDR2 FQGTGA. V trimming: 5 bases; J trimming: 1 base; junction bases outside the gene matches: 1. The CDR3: CASSTGGRTDTQYF. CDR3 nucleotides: TGTGCCAGCAGCACAGGGGGCCGCACAGATACGCAGTATTTT. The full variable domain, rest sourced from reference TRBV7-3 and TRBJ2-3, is GAGVSQTPSNKVTEKGKYVELRCDPISGHTALYWYRQSLGQGPEFLIYFQGTGAADDSGLPNDRFFAVRPEGSVSTLKIQRTERGDSAVYLCASSTGGRTDTQYFGPGTRLTVL.

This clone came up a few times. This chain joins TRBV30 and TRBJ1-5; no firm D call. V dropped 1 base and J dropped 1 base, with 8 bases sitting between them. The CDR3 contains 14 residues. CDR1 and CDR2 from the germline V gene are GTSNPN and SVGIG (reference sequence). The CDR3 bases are TGTGCCTGGAGTGCACTTATCAGCAATCAGCCCCAGCATTTT. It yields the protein CAWSALISNQPQHF. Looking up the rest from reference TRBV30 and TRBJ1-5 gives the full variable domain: SQTIHQWPATLVQPVGSPLSLECTVEGTSNPNLYWYRQAAGRGLQLLFYSVGIGQISSEVPQNLSASRPQDRQFILSSKKLLLSDSGFYLCAWSALISNQPQHFGDGTRLSIL.

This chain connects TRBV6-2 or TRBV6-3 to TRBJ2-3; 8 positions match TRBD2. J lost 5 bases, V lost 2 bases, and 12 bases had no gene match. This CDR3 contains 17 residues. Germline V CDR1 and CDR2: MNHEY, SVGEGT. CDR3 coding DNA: TGTGCCAGCAGTTACGTATCCACCGGGGGGGCTCGAGATACGCAGTATTTT. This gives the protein CASSYVSTGGARDTQYF.

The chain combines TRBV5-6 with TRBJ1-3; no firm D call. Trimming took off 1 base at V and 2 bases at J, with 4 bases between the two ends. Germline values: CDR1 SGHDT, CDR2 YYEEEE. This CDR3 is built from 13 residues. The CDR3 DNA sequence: TGTGCCAGCAGCTTGAATACTGGAAACACCATATATTTT. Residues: CASSLNTGNTIYF.

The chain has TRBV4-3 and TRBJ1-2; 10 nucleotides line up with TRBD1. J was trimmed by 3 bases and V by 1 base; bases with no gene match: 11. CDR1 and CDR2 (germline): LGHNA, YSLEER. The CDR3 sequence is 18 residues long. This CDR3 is CASSQALTGGANYYGYTF. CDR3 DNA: TGCGCCAGCAGCCAAGCTCTGACAGGGGGCGCGAACTACTATGGCTACACCTTC.

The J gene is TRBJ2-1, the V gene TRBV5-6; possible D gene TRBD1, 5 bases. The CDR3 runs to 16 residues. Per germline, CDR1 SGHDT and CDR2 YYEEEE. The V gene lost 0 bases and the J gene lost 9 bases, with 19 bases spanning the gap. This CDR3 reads CASSLAGHLLDGEQFF. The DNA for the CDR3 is TGTGCCAGCAGCTTGGCCGGACACCTCCTCGACGGTGAGCAGTTCTTC.

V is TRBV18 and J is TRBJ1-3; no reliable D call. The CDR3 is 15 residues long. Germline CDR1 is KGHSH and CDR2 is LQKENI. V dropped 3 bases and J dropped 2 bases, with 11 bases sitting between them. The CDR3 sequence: CASSPPAGPGNTIYF. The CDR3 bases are TGTGCCAGCTCACCCCCAGCAGGCCCTGGAAACACCATATATTTT. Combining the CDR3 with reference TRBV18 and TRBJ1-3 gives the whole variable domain NAGVMQNPRHLVRRRGQEARLRCSPMKGHSHVYWYRQLPEEGLKFMVYLQKENIIDESGMPKERFSAEFPKEGPSILRIQQVVRGDSAAYFCASSPPAGPGNTIYFGEGSWLTVV.

For the CDR3, the DNA is TGTGCCAGCAGTTCAAGCCCGTCACTAGCGGGGGGTATCGAAGAGACCCAGTACTTC. Protein: CASSSSPSLAGGIEETQYF. V usage is TRBV7-9 and J usage is TRBJ2-5; 12 positions match TRBD2. This CDR3 has 19 amino acids. Trimming at V came to 6 bases and at J to 3 bases, leaving 17 bases not matched to a gene. Germline CDR1 reads SEHNR; CDR2 reads FQNEAQ (reference sequence).

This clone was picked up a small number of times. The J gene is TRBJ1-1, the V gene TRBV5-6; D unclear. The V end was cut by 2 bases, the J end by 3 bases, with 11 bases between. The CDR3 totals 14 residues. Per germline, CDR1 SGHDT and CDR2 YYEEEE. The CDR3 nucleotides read TGTGCCAGCAGCTTTGGCGAGGGAGACACTGAAGCTTTCTTT. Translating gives CASSFGEGDTEAFF. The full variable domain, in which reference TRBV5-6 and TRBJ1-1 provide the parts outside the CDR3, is DAGVTQSPTHLIKTRGQQVTLRCSPKSGHDTVSWYQQALGQGPQFIFQYYEEEERQRGNFPDRFSGHQFPNYSSELNVNALLLGDSALYLCASSFGEGDTEAFFGQGTRLTVV.

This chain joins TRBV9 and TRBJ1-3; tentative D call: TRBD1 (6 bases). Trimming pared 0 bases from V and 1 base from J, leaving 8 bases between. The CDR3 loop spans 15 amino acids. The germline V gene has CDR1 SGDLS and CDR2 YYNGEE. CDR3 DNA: TGTGCCAGCAGCGTAGCAGGGGAATCTGGAAACACCATATATTTT. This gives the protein CASSVAGESGNTIYF.